Below, 19 T cell receptor beta chains from the same sample are listed, as sequenced in a study of blood T cell repertoires in COVID-19. TCRdb keeps only in-frame clones here, not all; method: immunoSEQ multiplex PCR. The repertoire includes 200,000 to 250,000 clones, around 81% of them detected once, and approximately 6% sits in the top ten. Sequences were obtained from peripheral blood. The receptor set was obtained from a woman in her seventies with acute or convalescent COVID-19.

This chain uses TRBV5-8 with TRBJ2-3; 7 bases agree with TRBD1. The CDR3 has 16 residues. The germline V gene has CDR1 SGHTS and CDR2 YDEGEE. Trimming at V came to 4 bases and at J to 1 base, leaving 9 bases not matched to a gene. The DNA for the CDR3 is TGTGCCAGCAGCCCCGGGACAGTCCTTGGCACAGATACGCAGTATTTT. It translates to CASSPGTVLGTDTQYF. Using reference TRBV5-8 and TRBJ2-3 for the parts outside the CDR3, the full variable domain is EAGVTQSPTHLIKTRGQQATLRCSPISGHTSVYWYQQALGLGLQFLLWYDEGEERNRGNFPPRFSGRQFPNYSSELNVNALELEDSALYLCASSPGTVLGTDTQYFGPGTRLTVL.

The chain links TRBV2 to TRBJ1-2; D unresolved. V dropped 8 bases and J dropped 5 bases, with 9 bases sitting between them. This CDR3 contains 11 residues. CDR1 is SNHLY, CDR2 FYNNEI, per germline. The CDR3 region has the DNA TGTGCCAGCTCGCCTATATATGGCTACACCTTC. Translation: CASSPIYGYTF.

The rearrangement joins TRBV30 to TRBJ2-5, with TRBD1 matching 7 bases. Germline CDR1 and CDR2: GTSNPN and SVGIG (reference sequence). The CDR3 consists of 15 residues. V lost 1 base, J lost 1 base, and 6 bases stayed unmatched. DNA for the CDR3: TGTGCCTGGAGTGAAAACACAGGGGCCCAAGAGACCCAGTACTTC. It translates to CAWSENTGAQETQYF.

The sample holds one count of this clone. V and J are TRBV5-1 and TRBJ2-7, with 7 bases that match TRBD2. V shed 2 bases and J 4 bases; nucleotides not matched to a gene: 3. CDR1 SGHRS and CDR2 YFSETQ come from the germline V gene. The CDR3 has 13 residues. The CDR3 protein is CASSFSREYEQYF. In DNA, the CDR3 is TGCGCCAGCAGCTTCTCGCGGGAGTACGAGCAGTACTTC.

This chain links TRBV11-2 with TRBJ2-1; D ambiguous. CDR3 size: 12 residues. Germline V gene data show CDR1 as SGHAT and CDR2 as FQNNGV. Trimming removed 7 bases at V and 4 bases at J, with 8 bases between. CDR3 amino acids: CASTSVYNEQFF. The CDR3 nucleotides are TGTGCCAGCACCTCCGTTTACAATGAGCAGTTCTTC.

This rearrangement joins TRBV6-6 to TRBJ2-1; perhaps TRBD2 as D (5 bases). With 2 bases removed from V and 0 bases from J, the gap between germline ends came to 11 bases. CDR1 and CDR2 (germline): MNHNY, SVGAGI (reference sequence). The CDR3 covers 16 residues. Written as DNA, the CDR3 is TGTGCCAGCAGTTACGGTTCGGACTTCTCCTACAATGAGCAGTTCTTC. Amino acid sequence: CASSYGSDFSYNEQFF.

The chain links TRBV18 to TRBJ2-7, with TRBD1 matching over 9 bases. The CDR3 sequence is 16 residues long. Germline CDR1 reads KGHSH; CDR2 reads LQKENI. J lost 5 bases, V lost 5 bases, and 13 bases had no gene match. DNA of the CDR3: TGTGCCAGCTCAACGACCTCCGGGACAGGGAGAAACGAGCAGTACTTC. It specifies CASSTTSGTGRNEQYF. The complete variable domain, with remaining parts taken from reference TRBV18 and TRBJ2-7, reads NAGVMQNPRHLVRRRGQEARLRCSPMKGHSHVYWYRQLPEEGLKFMVYLQKENIIDESGMPKERFSAEFPKEGPSILRIQQVVRGDSAAYFCASSTTSGTGRNEQYFGPGTRLTVT.

This rearrangement joins TRBV28 to TRBJ2-7; TRBD2 aligns across 9 bases. The CDR3 totals 14 residues. The V gene's germline CDR1 is MDHEN and CDR2 SYDVKM. V gave up 3 bases and J gave up 6 bases; unmatched junction bases: 6. The CDR3 coding sequence is TGTGCCAGCAGTTTCGGTCTAGCGGGACGCGAGCAGTACTTC. It encodes CASSFGLAGREQYF.

V is TRBV6-5 and J is TRBJ1-5; a weak D match, TRBD1 (5 bases). This CDR3 has 13 amino acids. The V and J ends lost 6 bases and 5 bases respectively, with 11 bases between them. Per the germline V gene, CDR1 is MNHEY and CDR2 is SVGAGI. CDR3 amino acids: CASRLGLHQPQHF. The CDR3, as DNA: TGTGCCAGCAGACTGGGACTCCATCAGCCCCAGCATTTT.

This chain uses TRBV7-2 with TRBJ1-3; a weak D match, TRBD1 (5 bases). The CDR3 contains 14 residues. Between the trimmed V and J ends, which lost 5 bases and 0 bases, there was a span of 8 bases. The V gene's germline CDR1 is SGHTA and CDR2 FQGNSA. As DNA, the CDR3 is TGTGCCAGCAGCCCGGACAACTCTGGAAACACCATATATTTT. Translation gives CASSPDNSGNTIYF.

The CDR3 DNA sequence: TGTGCCAGCAGTTTATTTTCCACCTACGAGCAGTACTTC. It encodes CASSLFSTYEQYF. The V and J genes are TRBV28 and TRBJ2-7; no definite D call. The CDR3 runs 13 residues. The germline V and J ends were trimmed by 1 base and 2 bases, with 6 bases remaining between them. Germline V gene lookup returns CDR1 MDHEN and CDR2 SYDVKM.

The CDR3 region has the DNA TGTGCCAGCAGTTTAGGGACAGGGAATGCGCTTGGTGGCTACACCTTC. This codes for CASSLGTGNALGGYTF. J is TRBJ1-2 and V is TRBV28; 9 positions agree with TRBD1. This CDR3 contains 16 residues. Germline V gene sequence: CDR1 MDHEN, CDR2 SYDVKM. After removal of 2 bases from V and 7 bases from J, the junction contained 11 bases not matched to a gene.

This sequence joins TRBV5-1 and TRBJ2-7; no reliable D call. The V gene's germline CDR1 is SGHRS and CDR2 YFSETQ. The CDR3 length is 12 residues. V lost 4 bases and J lost 2, with 7 bases in between. CDR3 loop: CASSDTTYEQYF. The CDR3 bases are TGCGCCAGCAGCGATACAACCTACGAGCAGTACTTC.

A remark on this clone: Other nucleotide sequences in the sample specify the same CDR3. The chain uses TRBV5-1 and TRBJ2-1, with no clear D. The germline V gene encodes CDR1 SGHRS and CDR2 YFSETQ. V lost 4 bases and J lost 1, with 15 bases in between. This CDR3 region has 16 residues. CDR3 coding DNA: TGCGCCAGCAGCCCCGAGGCCTCCTTTTCCTACAATGAGCAGTTCTTC. It translates to CASSPEASFSYNEQFF.

This chain uses TRBV2 with TRBJ1-6; the D gene is possibly TRBD1 (6 bases). The germline V gene has CDR1 SNHLY and CDR2 FYNNEI. V shed 9 bases and J shed 5 bases, with 14 bases lying between them. CDR3 size: 14 residues. CDR3 sequence: CASTMDRDNSPLHF. The CDR3 DNA sequence: TGTGCCAGTACCATGGACAGAGATAATTCACCCCTCCACTTT.

The gene calls are TRBV5-5 and TRBJ1-2; D is ambiguous. This CDR3 comprises 13 residues. Deletions cut 1 base from V and 6 bases from J, with 10 bases between. Looked up from germline, CDR1 is SGHKS and CDR2 is YYEKEE (reference sequence). This CDR3 is CASSLSRADGYTF. The DNA for the CDR3 is TGTGCCAGCAGCTTGAGTCGAGCGGATGGCTACACCTTC.

The chain joins TRBV7-2 to TRBJ1-4, with 10 bases lining up with TRBD1. The V gene's germline CDR1 is SGHTA and CDR2 FQGNSA. This CDR3 has 15 amino acids. V was clipped by 5 bases and J by 8 bases; unmatched bases: 8. CDR3 residues: CASSLGQGVGEKLFF. The DNA for the CDR3 is TGTGCCAGCAGCCTTGGACAGGGGGTGGGAGAAAAACTGTTTTTT.

This chain connects TRBV10-1 to TRBJ1-5; 10 nucleotides agree with TRBD1. Germline V gene sequence: CDR1 WNHNN, CDR2 SYGVQD (reference sequence). With 6 bases clipped from V and 2 bases from J, the junction kept 4 bases outside the gene matches. The CDR3 runs to 15 residues. CDR3 DNA sequence: TGCGCCAGCAGGAGGGACAGGGGCGGCAATCAGCCCCAGCATTTT. The encoded protein is CASRRDRGGNQPQHF.

The genes are TRBV7-9 and TRBJ2-1; TRBD2 might be the D (5 bases). The CDR3 runs to 13 residues. The V end was cut by 9 bases, the J end by 3 bases, with 12 bases between. CDR1 and CDR2 from the germline V gene are SEHNR and FQNEAQ (reference sequence). For the CDR3, the DNA is TGTGCCAGTAGGACTCCCTTCTACAATGAGCAGTTCTTC. Its translation: CASRTPFYNEQFF.